A selection of T cell receptor beta chains follows, all from one sample in a study of PD-L1 blockade in urothelial cancer. Some clones are missing from TCRdb's copy, which holds only in-frame ones; the method was immunoSEQ multiplex PCR. The data show some 77,000 clones, with approximately 90% seen just once and around 5.3% held by the top ten. The material sequenced was PBMCs, taken around atezolizumab (anti-PD-L1) treatment. Receptors were obtained from a woman in her seventies with urothelial cancer. Both conserved end residues are part of each CDR3. The D gene is left open where the match is weak. Only part of the rows carry a size: once, few, many, or a class if the clone is expanded.

D gene: .
V gene: TRBV18
clone size: .
J gene: TRBJ2-6
CDR3 DNA: TGTGCCAGCTCACCACCCACGGCAGGTGGGGCCAACGTCCTGACTTTC
CDR3 protein: CASSPPTAGGANVLTF

D gene: .
V gene: TRBV29-1
clone size: .
J gene: TRBJ2-5
CDR3 DNA: TGCAGCGTTTATTCCAACAGGGATTTAGAGACCCAGTACTTC
CDR3 protein: CSVYSNRDLETQYF

D gene: .
V gene: TRBV7-9
clone size: .
J gene: TRBJ2-1
CDR3 DNA: TGTGCCAGCAGCTTAGGGGGGAGCGGGGAGCAGTTCTTC
CDR3 protein: CASSLGGSGEQFF

D gene: .
V gene: TRBV19
clone size: .
J gene: TRBJ2-7
CDR3 DNA: TGTGCCAGTAGGCCCCTCGGAGGGTCCGGGCAGTACTTC
CDR3 protein: CASRPLGGSGQYF

D gene: .
V gene: TRBV7-9
clone size: .
J gene: TRBJ1-2
CDR3 DNA: TGTGCCAGCACTACGCGCGGGGAGGACTATGGCTACACCTTC
CDR3 protein: CASTTRGEDYGYTF

D gene: .
V gene: TRBV30
clone size: .
J gene: TRBJ1-2
CDR3 DNA: TGTGCCTGGAGTGGCACAACAGGGTTCTATGGCTACACCTTC
CDR3 protein: CAWSGTTGFYGYTF

D gene: .
V gene: TRBV18
clone size: .
J gene: TRBJ1-2
CDR3 DNA: TGTGCCAGCTCACCACCGGAGCTGTCTTTCTATGGCTACACCTTC
CDR3 protein: CASSPPELSFYGYTF

D gene: .
V gene: TRBV7-9
clone size: once
J gene: TRBJ2-7
CDR3 DNA: TGTGCCAGCAGCTTAGGGGAGGGGGGACAGTACTTC
CDR3 protein: CASSLGEGGQYF

D gene: .
V gene: TRBV5-1
clone size: .
J gene: TRBJ1-1
CDR3 DNA: TGCGCCAGCAGTTTACTTGATACAGGCAACACTGAAGCTTTCTTT
CDR3 protein: CASSLLDTGNTEAFF

D gene: TRBD2
V gene: TRBV5-1
clone size: .
J gene: TRBJ2-7
CDR3 DNA: TGCGCCAGCAGCTTGGGCACGGGACTAGCGGGGGCCTACGAGCAGTACTTC
CDR3 protein: CASSLGTGLAGAYEQYF

D gene: TRBD1
V gene: TRBV7-3
clone size: .
J gene: TRBJ2-3
CDR3 DNA: TGTGCCAGCAGCCGAGCTCCGGGACAGGGCACAGATACGCAGTATTTT
CDR3 protein: CASSRAPGQGTDTQYF

D gene: TRBD2
V gene: TRBV10-3
clone size: once
J gene: TRBJ2-1
CDR3 DNA: TGTGCCATCAGCCCGGGACTAGCGGGAAGCTCCTACAATGAGCAGTTCTTC
CDR3 protein: CAISPGLAGSSYNEQFF

D gene: TRBD1
V gene: TRBV30
clone size: few
J gene: TRBJ1-1
CDR3 DNA: TGTGCCTGGAGGGCGGGACAGGCCACTGAAGCTTTCTTT
CDR3 protein: CAWRAGQATEAFF

D gene: .
V gene: TRBV9
clone size: .
J gene: TRBJ2-3
CDR3 DNA: TGTGCCAGCAGCGTATCGGGGTCAGATACGCAGTATTTT
CDR3 protein: CASSVSGSDTQYF

D gene: .
V gene: TRBV6-6
clone size: .
J gene: TRBJ2-7
CDR3 DNA: TGTGCCAGCAGCAAGGGCGTGGGACTTTCAGCCGAGCAGTACTTC
CDR3 protein: CASSKGVGLSAEQYF

D gene: TRBD2
V gene: TRBV5-1
clone size: .
J gene: TRBJ2-3
CDR3 DNA: TGCGCCAGCAGCTTGAGGCTAGCGGGGGGCGACACAGATACGCAGTATTTT
CDR3 protein: CASSLRLAGGDTDTQYF

D gene: TRBD2
V gene: TRBV29-1
clone size: .
J gene: TRBJ2-5
CDR3 DNA: TGCAGCGTTGATCCCCCTAGCGGGGGGACAGAGACCCAGTACTTC
CDR3 protein: CSVDPPSGGTETQYF

D gene: TRBD2
V gene: TRBV27
clone size: .
J gene: TRBJ2-4
CDR3 DNA: TGTGCCAGCAGTACACGAGCGGGGGGGAGCACCTTAGCCAAAAACATTCAGTACTTC
CDR3 protein: CASSTRAGGSTLAKNIQYF

D gene: TRBD2
V gene: TRBV11-2
clone size: .
J gene: TRBJ2-7
CDR3 DNA: TGTGCCAGCAGCTTCGAAGGACTAGCGGGAGGCGAGCAGTACTTC
CDR3 protein: CASSFEGLAGGEQYF

D gene: TRBD2
V gene: TRBV7-2
clone size: once
J gene: TRBJ2-7
CDR3 DNA: TGTGCCAGCAGCCCCGTGGCTAGCGGAGGATTCTACGAGCAGTACTTC
CDR3 protein: CASSPVASGGFYEQYF

D gene: .
V gene: TRBV28
clone size: once
J gene: TRBJ1-2
CDR3 DNA: TGTGCCAGCAGTTTATCAGGGGCGGGCGGCTACACCTTC
CDR3 protein: CASSLSGAGGYTF

D gene: .
V gene: TRBV21-1
clone size: .
J gene: TRBJ1-3
CDR3 DNA: TGTGCCAGAGACAGGGGGCGGGTAAACACCATATATTTT
CDR3 protein: CARDRGRVNTIYF

D gene: TRBD1
V gene: TRBV9
clone size: .
J gene: TRBJ2-6
CDR3 DNA: TGTGCCAGCAGCGCCGGACAGGGGGGGGCTGGGGCCAACGTCCTGACTTTC
CDR3 protein: CASSAGQGGAGANVLTF

D gene: .
V gene: TRBV5-1
clone size: .
J gene: TRBJ2-7
CDR3 DNA: TGCGCCAGCAGCTTGGGTGGCACCTACGAGCAGTACTTC
CDR3 protein: CASSLGGTYEQYF

D gene: TRBD2
V gene: TRBV2
clone size: .
J gene: TRBJ2-1
CDR3 DNA: TGTGCCAGCAGTGGGACTAGTCTATCTGAGCAGTTCTTC
CDR3 protein: CASSGTSLSEQFF

D gene: .
V gene: TRBV2
clone size: few
J gene: TRBJ2-3
CDR3 DNA: TGTGCCAGCATTCTCGACTCAGATACGCAGTATTTT
CDR3 protein: CASILDSDTQYF

D gene: .
V gene: TRBV7-2
clone size: .
J gene: TRBJ2-7
CDR3 DNA: TGTGCCAGCAGCTCCTCAGGCTACGAGCAGTACTTC
CDR3 protein: CASSSSGYEQYF

D gene: TRBD1
V gene: TRBV5-1
clone size: .
J gene: TRBJ1-4
CDR3 DNA: TGCGCCAGCAGCACGGGACAGGGGGCAGTCGGTGAAAAACTGTTTTTT
CDR3 protein: CASSTGQGAVGEKLFF

D gene: .
V gene: TRBV28
clone size: .
J gene: TRBJ1-1
CDR3 DNA: TGTGCCAGCAGTGACACACAGGGCCACACTGAAGCTTTCTTT
CDR3 protein: CASSDTQGHTEAFF

D gene: .
V gene: TRBV20-1
clone size: .
J gene: TRBJ2-1
CDR3 DNA: TGCAGTGCTTGGGCATACAATGAGCAGTTCTTC
CDR3 protein: CSAWAYNEQFF

D gene: .
V gene: TRBV6-1
clone size: .
J gene: TRBJ2-7
CDR3 DNA: TGTGCCAGCAGTGAAGCGGGGGCCGGATTCTACGAGCAGTACTTC
CDR3 protein: CASSEAGAGFYEQYF